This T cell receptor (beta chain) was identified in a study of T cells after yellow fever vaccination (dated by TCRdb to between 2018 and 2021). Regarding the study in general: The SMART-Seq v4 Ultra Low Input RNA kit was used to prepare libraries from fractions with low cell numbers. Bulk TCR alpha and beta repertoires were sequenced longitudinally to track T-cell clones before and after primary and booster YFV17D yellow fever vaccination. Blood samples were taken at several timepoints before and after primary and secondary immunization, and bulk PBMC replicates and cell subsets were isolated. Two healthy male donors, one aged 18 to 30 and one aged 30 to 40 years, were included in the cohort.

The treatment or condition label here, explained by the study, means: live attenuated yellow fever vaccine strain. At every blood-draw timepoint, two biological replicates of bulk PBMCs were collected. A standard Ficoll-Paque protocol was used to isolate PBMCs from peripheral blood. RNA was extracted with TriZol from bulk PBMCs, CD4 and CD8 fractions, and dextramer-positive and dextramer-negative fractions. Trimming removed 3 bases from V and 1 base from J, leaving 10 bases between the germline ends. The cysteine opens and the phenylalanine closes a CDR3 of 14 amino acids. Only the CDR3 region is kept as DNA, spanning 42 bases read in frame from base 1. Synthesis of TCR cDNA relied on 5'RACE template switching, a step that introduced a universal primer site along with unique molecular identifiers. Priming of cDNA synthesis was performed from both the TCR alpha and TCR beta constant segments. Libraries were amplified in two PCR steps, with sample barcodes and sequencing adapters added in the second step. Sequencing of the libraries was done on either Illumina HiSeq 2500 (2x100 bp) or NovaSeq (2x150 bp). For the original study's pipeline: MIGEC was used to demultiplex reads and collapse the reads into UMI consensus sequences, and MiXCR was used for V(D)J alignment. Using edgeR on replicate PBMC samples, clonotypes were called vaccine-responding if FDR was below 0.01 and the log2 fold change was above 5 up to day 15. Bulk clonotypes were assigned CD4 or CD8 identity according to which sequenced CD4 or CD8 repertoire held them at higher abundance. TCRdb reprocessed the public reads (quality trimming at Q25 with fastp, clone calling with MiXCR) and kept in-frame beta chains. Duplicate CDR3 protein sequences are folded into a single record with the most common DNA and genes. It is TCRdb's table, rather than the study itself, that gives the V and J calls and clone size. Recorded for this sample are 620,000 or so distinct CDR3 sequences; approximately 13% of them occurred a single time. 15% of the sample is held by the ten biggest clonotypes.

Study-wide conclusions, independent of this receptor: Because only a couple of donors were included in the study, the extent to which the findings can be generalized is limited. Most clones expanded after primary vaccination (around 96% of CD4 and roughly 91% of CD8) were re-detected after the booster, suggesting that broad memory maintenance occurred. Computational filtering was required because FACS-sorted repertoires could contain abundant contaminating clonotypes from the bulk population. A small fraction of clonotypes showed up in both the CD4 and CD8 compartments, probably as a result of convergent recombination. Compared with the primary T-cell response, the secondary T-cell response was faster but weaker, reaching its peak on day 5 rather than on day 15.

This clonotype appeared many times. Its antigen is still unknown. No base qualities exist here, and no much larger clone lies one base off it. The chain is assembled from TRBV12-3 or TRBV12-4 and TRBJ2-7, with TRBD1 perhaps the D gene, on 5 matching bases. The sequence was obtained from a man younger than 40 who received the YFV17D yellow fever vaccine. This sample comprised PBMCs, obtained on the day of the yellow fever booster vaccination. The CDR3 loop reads CASSLGQPSYEQYF. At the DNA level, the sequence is TGTGCCAGCAGTTTGGGGCAACCTTCCTACGAGCAGTACTTC.